The 17 T cell receptor beta chains below come from one sample, sequenced in a study of CD8+ T cells in alopecia areata. Treatment of the sample: oral pan-JAK inhibitor, 5-10 mg twice daily. RNA extraction was followed by reverse transcription into cDNA, which acted as the sequencing template. Repertoires were generated with immunoSEQ multiplex PCR, while TCRdb's copy carries only in-frame clones and drops some. The top ten clones hold around 1.7% of a sample with hundreds of thousands of clones, 55% to 75% of them seen once. The material was CD4+ T cells sorted from blood, obtained at week 24, from a patient treated with tofacitinib. Receptors originate from a human donor with alopecia areata.

The gene calls are TRBV28 and TRBJ1-4, with D hard to call. Per the germline V gene, CDR1 is MDHEN and CDR2 is SYDVKM. The CDR3 sequence is 14 residues long. Trimming pared 5 bases from V and 7 bases from J, leaving 14 bases between. Here the CDR3 reads CASSPPGLSEKLFF. CDR3 coding DNA: TGTGCCAGCAGTCCCCCGGGTTTGAGTGAAAAACTGTTTTTT.

The chain joins TRBV7-6 to TRBJ2-3, with 12 positions matching TRBD2. Germline-derived CDR1 and CDR2 are SGHVS and FNYEAQ. CDR3 length: 17 amino acids. V dropped 2 bases and J dropped 2; count of bases not matched to a gene: 5. The chain's CDR3 is CASSLTRLAGATDTQYF. As DNA, the CDR3 is TGTGCCAGCAGCTTAACCCGACTAGCGGGGGCCACAGATACGCAGTATTTT.

The CDR3 DNA reads as TGTGCCAGCTCCCTCCGGGGAGGGCCCGATGGCTACACCTTC. Amino acids: CASSLRGGPDGYTF. This chain joins TRBV18 and TRBJ1-2; D is unclear. CDR3 length: 14 residues. V was shortened by 6 bases and J by 6 bases, with 17 bases between the two germline ends. Germline lookup yields CDR1 KGHSH and CDR2 LQKENI.

This clone has a handful of counts. The genes are TRBV7-2 and TRBJ2-5; D uncertain. The germline V and J ends were trimmed by 3 bases and 2 bases, with 13 bases remaining between them. Germline V gene data show CDR1 as SGHTA and CDR2 as FQGNSA. This CDR3 contains 15 residues. In DNA form, the CDR3 reads TGTGCCAGCAGCTTGGGTTTGGATTCACAAGAGACCCAGTACTTC. Translating gives CASSLGLDSQETQYF.

This clone has only one observation. The chain joins TRBV30 to TRBJ2-7, with TRBD2 matching 13 bases. CDR3 length: 14 amino acids. In germline, CDR1 is GTSNPN, CDR2 SVGIG (reference sequence). V lost 6 bases and J lost 2; bases outside the gene matches: 4. The CDR3 DNA reads TGTGCCTGTCCGACTAGCGGGGGGACCTACGAGCAGTACTTC. Its protein product is CACPTSGGTYEQYF.

In this sample, this clone turned up a few times. The V and J genes are TRBV30 and TRBJ2-3, with D uncertain. CDR1 is GTSNPN and CDR2 is SVGIG in the germline V gene (reference sequence). This CDR3 region has 12 residues. Between the trimmed V and J ends, which lost 2 bases and 5 bases, there was a span of 8 bases. CDR3 residues: CAWSPSGDTQYF. CDR3 coding DNA: TGTGCCTGGAGTCCCTCAGGAGATACGCAGTATTTT. The full variable domain, completed using reference TRBV30 and TRBJ2-3, is SQTIHQWPATLVQPVGSPLSLECTVEGTSNPNLYWYRQAAGRGLQLLFYSVGIGQISSEVPQNLSASRPQDRQFILSSKKLLLSDSGFYLCAWSPSGDTQYFGPGTRLTVL.

The chain is built from TRBV14 and TRBJ2-1, with a possible D match to TRBD1 (6 bases). Trimming stripped 4 bases from V and 0 bases from J, with 10 bases between. Germline V CDR1 and CDR2: SGHDN, FVKESK. CDR3 length: 15 residues. The DNA for the CDR3 is TGTGCCAGCAGCCTGGACAGCGGCTCCTACAATGAGCAGTTCTTC. Its protein is CASSLDSGSYNEQFF.

The chain uses TRBV5-4 and TRBJ2-5, with 10 nucleotides matching TRBD2. From germline, CDR1 is SGHNT and CDR2 YYREEE (reference sequence). The length of the CDR3 is 16 residues. Unmatched junction bases numbered 9, after V lost 0 bases and J lost 7 bases. CDR3 nucleotide sequence: TGTGCCAGCAGCTTGGGGCTAGCGGGGGACATGGGGACCCAGTACTTC. Translated, it gives CASSLGLAGDMGTQYF. Looking up the rest from reference TRBV5-4 and TRBJ2-5 gives the full variable domain: ETGVTQSPTHLIKTRGQQVTLRCSSQSGHNTVSWYQQALGQGPQFIFQYYREEENGRGNFPPRFSGLQFPNYSSELNVNALELDDSALYLCASSLGLAGDMGTQYFGPGTRLLVL.

V and J are TRBV10-3 and TRBJ1-6, with 9 bases that match TRBD1. With 4 bases clipped from V and 9 bases from J, the junction kept 4 bases outside the gene matches. Germline CDR1 is ENHRY and CDR2 is SYGVKD. The CDR3 consists of 14 residues. CDR3 sequence reads: CAISGQGVVSPLHF. The CDR3 nucleotides are TGTGCCATCAGTGGACAGGGGGTTGTTTCACCCCTCCACTTT.

This chain joins TRBV30 and TRBJ2-5; the match to TRBD1 covers 8 bases. The trim removed 2 bases at V and 4 bases at J, leaving 6 bases unmatched. The CDR3 has 14 residues. Looked up from germline, CDR1 is GTSNPN and CDR2 is SVGIG (reference sequence). CDR3 region: CAWSQTGAIETQYF. CDR3 bases: TGTGCCTGGAGTCAGACAGGGGCCATAGAGACCCAGTACTTC.

This sequence joins TRBV7-2 and TRBJ2-1, with unresolved D. With 3 bases removed from V and 5 bases from J, the gap between germline ends came to 8 bases. Germline values: CDR1 SGHTA, CDR2 FQGNSA. The length of the CDR3 is 13 residues. The CDR3 is CASSLGRNNEQFF. CDR3 DNA: TGTGCCAGCAGCTTGGGAAGGAACAATGAGCAGTTCTTC.

The chain has TRBV30 and TRBJ2-2; 8 bases align to TRBD1. CDR3 length: 14 residues. V was clipped by 5 bases and J by 4 bases; unmatched bases: 6. From germline, CDR1 is GTSNPN and CDR2 SVGIG (reference sequence). The CDR3 here is CAWGQGAGTGELFF. CDR3 coding DNA: TGTGCCTGGGGGCAGGGGGCTGGCACCGGGGAGCTGTTTTTT. The variable domain in full, completed from reference TRBV30 and TRBJ2-2, reads SQTIHQWPATLVQPVGSPLSLECTVEGTSNPNLYWYRQAAGRGLQLLFYSVGIGQISSEVPQNLSASRPQDRQFILSSKKLLLSDSGFYLCAWGQGAGTGELFFGEGSRLTVL.

The V call is TRBV28, the J call TRBJ1-2; 9 bases align to TRBD1. Germline V gives CDR1 MDHEN, CDR2 SYDVKM. The CDR3 consists of 16 residues. V shed 6 bases and J 8 bases; nucleotides not matched to a gene: 16. The CDR3 DNA reads as TGTGCCAGCAGCCTTGGGGCGACAGGGGGATCTAAAGGCTACACCTTC. Amino acid sequence: CASSLGATGGSKGYTF.

The chain carries TRBV5-1 and TRBJ1-2, with D possibly matching TRBD1 (5 bases). Trimming took 0 bases from V and 7 from J, leaving 13 bases between them. This CDR3 comprises 14 residues. Germline CDR1 and CDR2: SGHRS and YFSETQ. CDR3 sequence reads: CASSLALAGSGYTF. CDR3 coding DNA: TGCGCCAGCAGCTTGGCCTTGGCAGGGAGTGGCTACACCTTC.

This clone was found a few times. This chain uses TRBV19 with TRBJ1-5, with unresolved D. V lost 4 bases to trimming and J lost 0 bases, with 7 bases between them. This CDR3 region has 14 residues. CDR1 and CDR2 from the germline V gene are LNHDA and SQIVND (reference sequence). CDR3 loop: CASSTTYSNQPQHF. CDR3 coding DNA: TGTGCCAGTAGTACCACTTATAGCAATCAGCCCCAGCATTTT.

The gene calls are TRBV9 and TRBJ1-2, with unresolved D. The germline gives CDR1 SGDLS, CDR2 YYNGEE. CDR3 length equals 17 residues. V lost 1 base and J 4 bases, leaving 20 bases between the germline ends. CDR3 DNA sequence: TGTGCCAGCAGCGTAATCCCTAAGGGAAGTTCCCCCTATGGCTACACCTTC. Its protein is CASSVIPKGSSPYGYTF.

This clone has just one count. The chain couples TRBV5-1 to TRBJ1-6, with D perhaps TRBD1 (6 bases). Germline CDR1 SGHRS, CDR2 YFSETQ. The CDR3 runs 15 residues. V dropped 0 bases and J dropped 7 bases, with 11 bases sitting between them. CDR3 nucleotide sequence: TGCGCCAGCAGCTTGGGCACAGGGCGCAATTCACCCCTCCACTTT. This gives the protein CASSLGTGRNSPLHF.